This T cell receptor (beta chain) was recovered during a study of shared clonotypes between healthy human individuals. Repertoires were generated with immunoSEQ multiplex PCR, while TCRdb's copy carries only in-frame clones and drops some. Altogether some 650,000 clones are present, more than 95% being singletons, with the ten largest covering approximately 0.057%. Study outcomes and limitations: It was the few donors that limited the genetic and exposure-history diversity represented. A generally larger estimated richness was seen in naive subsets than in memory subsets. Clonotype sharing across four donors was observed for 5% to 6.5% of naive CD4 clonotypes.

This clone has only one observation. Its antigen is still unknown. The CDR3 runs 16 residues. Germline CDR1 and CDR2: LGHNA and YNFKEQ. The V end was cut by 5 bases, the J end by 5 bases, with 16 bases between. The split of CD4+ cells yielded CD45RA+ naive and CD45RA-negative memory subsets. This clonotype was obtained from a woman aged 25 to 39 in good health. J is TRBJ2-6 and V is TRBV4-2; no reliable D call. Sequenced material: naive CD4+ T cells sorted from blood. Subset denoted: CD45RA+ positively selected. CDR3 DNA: TGTGCCAGCAGCTGTATTGTCAAAGGTTGGGCCAACGTCCTGACTTTC. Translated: CASSCIVKGWANVLTF.